This T cell receptor (beta chain) was identified during a study of human T cells and chemical hapten exposure. Study-wide background: A 2 cm by 2 cm inner upper arm patch received 2% DPC for sensitization.

Indicated time point: patch test 2, 6 weeks after DPC sensitization. The treatment denotes: therapeutic diphenylcyclopropenone sensitization with weekly scalp DPC. Trimming took off 0 bases at V and 8 bases at J, with 13 bases between the two ends. Germline assignment: CDR1 DFQATT and CDR2 SNEGSKA (reference sequence). The CDR3 covers 14 residues. This clonotype occurred many times. One entry per CDR3 protein, called by TCRdb with MiXCR from the RACE reads. The table records about 82,000 distinct CDR3 sequences, about 10% of them present only once. This TCR was sampled from a woman in her forties or fifties with alopecia areata. Some clones in this sample may be carry-over from other donors' samples. J is TRBJ1-4 and V is TRBV20-1; D gene ambiguous. The specimen was whole blood, collected in connection with sensitization to the hapten diphenylcyclopropenone (DPC). The DNA of the CDR3 is TGCAGTGCTAGAGATCCGTCCGTAGGAGAAAAACTGTTTTTT. The encoded protein is CSARDPSVGEKLFF.